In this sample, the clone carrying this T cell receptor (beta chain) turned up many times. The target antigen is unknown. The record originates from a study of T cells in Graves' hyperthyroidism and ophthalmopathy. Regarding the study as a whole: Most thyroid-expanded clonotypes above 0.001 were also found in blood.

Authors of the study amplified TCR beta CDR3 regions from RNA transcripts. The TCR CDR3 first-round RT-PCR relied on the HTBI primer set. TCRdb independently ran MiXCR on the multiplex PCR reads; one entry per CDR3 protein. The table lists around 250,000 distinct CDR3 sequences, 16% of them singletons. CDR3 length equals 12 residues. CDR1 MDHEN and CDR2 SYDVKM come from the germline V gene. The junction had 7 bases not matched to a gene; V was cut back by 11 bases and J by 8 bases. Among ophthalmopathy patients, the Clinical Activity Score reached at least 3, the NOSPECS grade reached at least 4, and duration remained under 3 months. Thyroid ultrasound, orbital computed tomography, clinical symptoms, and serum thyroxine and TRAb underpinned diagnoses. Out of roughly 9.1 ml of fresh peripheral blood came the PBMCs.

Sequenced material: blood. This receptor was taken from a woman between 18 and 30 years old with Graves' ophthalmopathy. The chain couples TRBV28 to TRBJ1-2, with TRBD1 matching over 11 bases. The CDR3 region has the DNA TGTGCCGGATCGGACAGGGGGCGGGGCTACACCTTC. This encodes CAGSDRGRGYTF.